This TCR beta chain emerged from a study of cytomegalovirus exposure and HLA in healthy donors. Study results and caveats: The finding came from a later analysis; first-cohort TCR clusters tended to co-occur in the approximately 120 validation repertoires. Whilst most TCR sequences proved rare, a subset of public TCRs occurred across many donors. The investigators catalogued 164 TCR beta chains as cytomegalovirus-associated.

CDR3 length equals 13 residues. V shed 4 bases and J shed 4 bases, with 9 bases lying between them. Germline V lookup: CDR1 SGHKS, CDR2 YYEKEE (reference sequence). Produced via immunoSEQ multiplex PCR; TCRdb's table is partial and in-frame only. The data hold around 140,000 clones, with 85% to 95% observed a single time. Concerning this clone itself: Its cognate antigen is unknown.

The sequence derives from a man younger than 35 in good health and CMV-seropositive. Source material: PBMCs. The V call is TRBV5-5, the J call TRBJ2-4; D gene unclear. CDR3 residues: CASSLQVKNIQYF. The CDR3 DNA sequence: TGTGCCAGCAGCCTGCAGGTAAAAAACATTCAGTACTTC.